This T cell receptor (beta chain) emerged from a study of CD8 T cells in Susac syndrome. Sequencing of TCR beta, carried out with a high-throughput approach, was applied to CD8+ and CD4+ T cells from the blood. The multiple sclerosis controls were treatment-naive patients affected by stable or active relapsing-remitting disease. Random hexamers were used to reverse transcribe roughly 0.5 to 1 ug of RNA. Across 54 Vbeta and 13 Jbeta, immunoSEQ multiplex PCR amplified TCR beta CDR3. MiXCR was run by TCRdb on the immunoSEQ multiplex PCR reads, yielding one entry per CDR3 protein. The sample gives almost 450,000 distinct CDR3 sequences, around 85% of which show up once; 0.09% to 0.15% is in the top ten. Of note for this clonotype: Its specificity is unknown.

Findings of the study overall: The study's TCR sequencing and HLA analysis drew on a certain number of individuals. That number was acknowledged as relatively small.

This sequence was found in a human donor with multiple sclerosis. Sequencing used CD8+ T cells from PBMCs.

The CDR3: CASSLGTANNEQFF. The CDR3 DNA reads TGTGCCAGCAGCTTGGGAACTGCAAACAATGAGCAGTTCTTC. This chain connects TRBV5-6 to TRBJ2-1; unclear D gene. The CDR3 spans 14 residues. V was cut by 0 bases and J by 5 bases, with 9 bases left in between. Germline V CDR1 and CDR2: SGHDT, YYEEEE.